A selection of T cell receptor beta chains follows, all from one sample in a study of OX40 agonist ivuxolimab in advanced cancers. The assay was immunoSEQ multiplex PCR, and TCRdb's table has in-frame clones only and misses some. The data contain about 15,000 clones, roughly 77% of them singletons. The sequencing used CD4+ or CD8+ T cells sorted from blood, collected in a trial of the OX40 agonist ivuxolimab. These receptors came from an adult with an advanced solid tumor such as melanoma, head and neck, liver or kidney cancer. Each CDR3 is given with its conserved first and last residue. The order of the fields is V gene, D gene, J gene, clone size, CDR3 protein, CDR3 DNA. The D gene is left open where the match is weak. Where a row states a size, it is once, few, many or the class of an expanded clone; other rows omit it.

>TRBV5-1|TRBD2|TRBJ2-7|NA
CASSLRREAPYEQYF
TGCGCCAGCAGCTTGAGGCGGGAGGCGCCCTACGAGCAGTACTTC
>TRBV28|TRBD1|TRBJ2-7|NA
CAISAVGQGTYEQYF
TGTGCCATCTCTGCGGTCGGACAGGGGACCTACGAGCAGTACTTC
>TRBV30|NA|TRBJ1-5|few
CAWDDRISNQPQHF
TGTGCCTGGGATGACCGGATTAGCAATCAGCCCCAGCATTTT
>TRBV30|NA|TRBJ2-2|once
CAWSVEDSIPNTGELFF
TGTGCCTGGAGTGTAGAGGACAGCATACCGAACACCGGGGAGCTGTTTTTT
>TRBV5-1|TRBD1|TRBJ2-1|NA
CASSLGQGAYEQFF
TGCGCCAGCAGCCTCGGACAGGGGGCATACGAGCAGTTCTTC
>TRBV5-6|NA|TRBJ1-5|NA
CASSLGGGSGNQPQHF
TGTGCCAGCAGCTTGGGTGGAGGCTCGGGCAATCAGCCCCAGCATTTT
>TRBV7-9|NA|TRBJ2-7|NA
CASSLSSRSYEQYF
TGTGCCAGCAGCTTATCATCCAGGTCCTACGAGCAGTACTTC
>TRBV9|NA|TRBJ1-5|NA
CASSVAEREPQHF
TGTGCCAGCAGCGTAGCTGAGAGGGAGCCCCAGCATTTT
>TRBV5-4|NA|TRBJ2-7|NA
CASRRDGSYEQYF
TGTGCCAGTCGGCGGGACGGATCCTACGAGCAGTACTTC
>TRBV4-1|NA|TRBJ2-7|NA
CASSQGRTYEQYF
TGCGCCAGCAGCCAAGGACGGACCTACGAGCAGTACTTC
>TRBV6-4|TRBD2|TRBJ2-2|NA
CASSYSGGSGELFF
TGTGCCAGCAGTTACTCGGGGGGATCGGGGGAGCTGTTTTTT
>TRBV2|TRBD1|TRBJ2-3|NA
CASRVKTGGTDTQYF
TGTGCCAGCAGGGTAAAAACAGGGGGCACAGATACGCAGTATTTT
>TRBV7-9|NA|TRBJ2-2|NA
CASSLGGTGELFF
TGTGCCAGCAGCTTAGGGGGGACCGGGGAGCTGTTTTTT
>TRBV30|TRBD2|TRBJ2-7|NA
CAWSAGREVYEQYF
TGTGCCTGGAGTGCTGGTCGGGAGGTCTACGAGCAGTACTTC
>TRBV28|NA|TRBJ2-7|once
CASVQLSRVHEQYF
TGTGCCAGCGTTCAACTTTCCAGGGTCCACGAGCAGTACTTC
>TRBV19|TRBD1|TRBJ1-2|NA
CASSPPGQGYGYTF
TGTGCCAGTAGCCCACCGGGACAGGGCTATGGCTACACCTTC
>TRBV6-5|NA|TRBJ1-4|once
CASSYGPTNEKLFF
TGTGCCAGCAGTTACGGACCAACTAATGAAAAACTGTTTTTT
>TRBV5-4|TRBD2|TRBJ2-5|NA
CASRLAGDETQYF
TGTGCCAGCAGGCTAGCGGGAGACGAGACCCAGTACTTC